This T cell receptor beta chain came from a study of monozygotic twins with inflammatory bowel disease. The CDR3 is 14 residues long. Germline values: CDR1 MNHEY, CDR2 SVGEGT. In preparing each TCR library, 3,000 to 4,000 ng of total RNA was used. TCRdb re-called the 5' RACE reads and catalogs CDR3 proteins one per entry, DNA excluded. This repertoire comprises about 380,000 distinct CDR3 sequences; its ten largest clones make up approximately 2.4%. The chain links TRBV6-2 or TRBV6-3 to TRBJ1-2; no DNA is available, so the TRBD1 call from TCRdb remains unchecked. The source is a human donor with ulcerative colitis or Crohn's disease, or a healthy co-twin of an affected twin (not recorded which). Sequencing was performed on blood. The CDR3 loop is CASSHGQGYYGYTF.